This TCR beta chain was found in a study of cytomegalovirus exposure and HLA in healthy donors. General observations from the study: Later, an analysis showed that TCR beta chains associated with HLA were more clonally expanded than others that were equally common.

As concerns this clone: The antigen remains unidentified.

The germline V gene encodes CDR1 SNHLY and CDR2 FYNNEI. Losses at the gene ends were 4 bases for V and 0 bases for J; bases not matched to a gene: 11. CDR3 size: 18 residues. PCR was performed using 60 Vbeta and 13 Jbeta primers. The assay was immunoSEQ multiplex PCR, and TCRdb's table has in-frame clones only and misses some. This sample has a few hundred thousand clones, with about four fifths found just once. This chain connects TRBV2 to TRBJ2-4; 8 bases match TRBD1. The sequence was collected from a girl aged 2-10 years in good health and CMV-seronegative. The sequenced sample consisted of PBMCs. The CDR3 sequence is CASSGRRDRSLAKNIQYF. The DNA of the CDR3 is TGTGCCAGCAGTGGCCGCCGGGACAGGAGCCTAGCCAAAAACATTCAGTACTTC. Filled out from reference TRBV2 and TRBJ2-4, the complete variable domain reads EPEVTQTPSHQVTQMGQEVILRCVPISNHLYFYWYRQILGQKVEFLVSFYNNEISEKSEIFDDQFSVERPDGSNFTLKIRSTKLEDSAMYFCASSGRRDRSLAKNIQYFGAGTRLSVL.